This passage covers 10 T cell receptor beta chains from one sample sequenced in a study of shared clonotypes between healthy human individuals. Naive CD8 isolation took CD45RO-negative cells positively selected for CCR7 and excluded terminally differentiated effector memory CD45RA+ cells. TCRdb keeps only in-frame clones here, not all; method: immunoSEQ multiplex PCR. The data show about 2.1 million clones, just under 95% seen once. The sequenced sample consisted of naive CD8+ T cells from PBMCs. These receptors were taken from a man between 18 and 35 years old in good health. Some clones in this sample may be carry-over from other donors' samples.

The rearrangement links TRBV6-1 to TRBJ1-1; D is undetermined. This CDR3 spans 14 amino acids. Per germline, CDR1 MNHNS and CDR2 SASEGT. The V end was cut by 5 bases, the J end by 1 base, with 11 bases between. CDR3 sequence reads: CASSPRTANTEAFF. CDR3 in DNA: TGTGCCAGCAGTCCTCGGACTGCGAACACTGAAGCTTTCTTT.

CDR3 protein: CASSLGRASLLWGNQPQHF. CDR3 sequence (DNA): TGTGCCAGCAGTTTAGGCAGGGCGTCGTTGTTGTGGGGCAATCAGCCCCAGCATTTT. The rearrangement links TRBV28 to TRBJ1-5; tentative D call: TRBD1 (5 bases). Looked up from germline, CDR1 is MDHEN and CDR2 is SYDVKM. This CDR3 is built from 19 residues. The V end lost 2 bases, the J end lost 2 bases, and 22 bases lay between the germline ends.

This chain links TRBV10-3 with TRBJ2-5; TRBD1 is a possible D gene (6 bases). Germline CDR1 is ENHRY and CDR2 is SYGVKD. The CDR3 runs 15 residues. V lost 6 bases and J lost 2, with 16 bases in between. This chain's CDR3 is CAISQGMMVQETQYF. The DNA for the CDR3 is TGTGCCATCAGCCAGGGGATGATGGTACAAGAGACCCAGTACTTC.

The J gene is TRBJ1-5, the V gene TRBV6-1; TRBD1 is a possible D gene (5 bases). This CDR3 comprises 19 residues. CDR1 and CDR2 from the germline V gene are MNHNS and SASEGT. Between the trimmed V and J ends, which lost 3 bases and 9 bases, there was a span of 30 bases. CDR3 DNA: TGTGCCAGCAGTGATGAGGGGTCAACATCAATTCTCCCGCTTTCGCCCCAGCATTTT. Residues: CASSDEGSTSILPLSPQHF.

In its sample, this clone was seen once. The J gene is TRBJ1-1, the V gene TRBV6-1; D might be TRBD1 (5 bases). The CDR3 runs to 10 residues. Germline V gene data show CDR1 as MNHNS and CDR2 as SASEGT. Between the trimmed V and J ends, which lost 6 bases and 11 bases, there was a span of 10 bases. CDR3 DNA sequence: TGTGCCAGCAGGGCATGGGGGGCTTTCTTT. Its protein is CASRAWGAFF.

The CDR3 spells CASSLNGSPYEQYF. CDR3 sequence (DNA): TGTGCCAGCAGTTTAAACGGGAGCCCCTACGAGCAGTACTTC. V is TRBV28 and J is TRBJ2-7; possible D gene TRBD2, 6 bases. The germline gives CDR1 MDHEN, CDR2 SYDVKM. Trimming left V 2 bases short and J 2 bases short, with 10 bases between. The CDR3 is 14 residues long. Full variable domain (outside the CDR3, taken from reference TRBV28 and TRBJ2-7): DVKVTQSSRYLVKRTGEKVFLECVQDMDHENMFWYRQDPGLGLRLIYFSYDVKMKEKGDIPEGYSVSREKKERFSLILESASTNQTSMYLCASSLNGSPYEQYFGPGTRLTVT.

This rearrangement joins TRBV10-3 to TRBJ1-5; D perhaps matches TRBD1 (5 bases). V lost 1 base to trimming and J lost 2 bases, with 12 bases between them. The germline gives CDR1 ENHRY, CDR2 SYGVKD. The CDR3 is 16 residues long. The CDR3 is CAISEFGGPGNQPQHF. The CDR3 region has the DNA TGTGCCATCAGTGAGTTCGGGGGTCCGGGCAATCAGCCCCAGCATTTT.

The chain links TRBV28 to TRBJ2-5; TRBD2 might be the D (5 bases). CDR3 size: 18 residues. Looked up from germline, CDR1 is MDHEN and CDR2 is SYDVKM. Trimming pared 1 base from V and 2 bases from J, leaving 20 bases between. Written as DNA, the CDR3 is TGTGCCAGCAGTTTATCTTTGTTGGGCCGGGAACTACAAGAGACCCAGTACTTC. Its translation: CASSLSLLGRELQETQYF.

The CDR3 sequence: CASSLGRDGSGNQPQHF. In DNA, the CDR3 is TGTGCCAGCAGCTTAGGCAGGGACGGTTCGGGAAATCAGCCCCAGCATTTT. The chain uses TRBV7-9 and TRBJ1-5; D is possibly TRBD1 (5 bases). V was clipped by 1 base and J by 4 bases, with 17 bases between them. Germline V CDR1 and CDR2: SEHNR, FQNEAQ (reference sequence). CDR3 size: 17 residues.

The chain joins TRBV4-3 to TRBJ2-3; perhaps TRBD1 as D (5 bases). Germline V gene data show CDR1 as LGHNA and CDR2 as YSLEER. The V gene lost 0 bases and the J gene lost 6 bases, with 16 bases spanning the gap. The CDR3 runs to 16 residues. The CDR3 DNA is TGCGCCAGCAGCCAAGATTCCCTGCCGCCAGGGGATACGCAGTATTTT. It translates to CASSQDSLPPGDTQYF.